This TCR beta chain was identified during a study of healthy donors' naive CD4 and CD8 T cells. A linear amplification protocol produced the TCR libraries from around 0.55 ug of total RNA. MiXCR, applied by TCRdb to the reads, yields one record per CDR3 protein. The repertoire holds approximately 180,000 distinct CDR3 sequences, with 65% to 75% as singletons. The CDR3 totals 16 residues. CDR1 and CDR2 (germline): MNHEY, SVGAGI. With V trimmed by 4 bases and J by 2 bases, 8 bases remained unmatched. V usage is TRBV6-5 and J usage is TRBJ2-5; 9 bases are a match to TRBD2. The clonotype originates from a pool of human donors in good health; the sample pools cells from several healthy donors. Sequencing was performed on naive CD4+ and CD8+ T cells sorted from blood, pooled from several donors. The CDR3 protein is CASSSTHLAGQETQYF. The CDR3 region has the DNA TGTGCCAGCAGTTCCACACATCTAGCGGGGCAAGAGACCCAGTACTTC.